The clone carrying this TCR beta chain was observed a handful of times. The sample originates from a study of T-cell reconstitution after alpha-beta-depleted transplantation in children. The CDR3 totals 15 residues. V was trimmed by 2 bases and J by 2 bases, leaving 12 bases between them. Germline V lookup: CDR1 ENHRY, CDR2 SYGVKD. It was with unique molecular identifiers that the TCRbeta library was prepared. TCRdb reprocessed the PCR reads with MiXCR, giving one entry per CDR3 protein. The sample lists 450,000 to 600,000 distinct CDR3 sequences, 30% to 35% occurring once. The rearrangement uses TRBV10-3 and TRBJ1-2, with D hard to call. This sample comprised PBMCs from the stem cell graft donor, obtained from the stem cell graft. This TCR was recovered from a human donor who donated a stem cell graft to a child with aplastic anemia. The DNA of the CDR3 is TGTGCCATCAGTGAGCAGCGGACGGGAAACTATGGCTACACCTTC. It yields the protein CAISEQRTGNYGYTF.